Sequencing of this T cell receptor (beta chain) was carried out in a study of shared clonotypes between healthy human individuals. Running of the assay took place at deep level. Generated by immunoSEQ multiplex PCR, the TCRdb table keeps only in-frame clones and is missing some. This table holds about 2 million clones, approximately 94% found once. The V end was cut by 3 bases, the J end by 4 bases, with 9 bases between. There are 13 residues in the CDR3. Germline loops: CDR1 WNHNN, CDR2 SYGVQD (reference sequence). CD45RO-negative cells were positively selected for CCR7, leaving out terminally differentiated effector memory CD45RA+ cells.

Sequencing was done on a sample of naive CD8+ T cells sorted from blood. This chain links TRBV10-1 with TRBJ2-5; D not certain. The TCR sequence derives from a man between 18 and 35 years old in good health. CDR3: CASSDDPSETQYF. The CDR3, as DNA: TGCGCCAGCAGTGATGACCCCTCAGAGACCCAGTACTTC.